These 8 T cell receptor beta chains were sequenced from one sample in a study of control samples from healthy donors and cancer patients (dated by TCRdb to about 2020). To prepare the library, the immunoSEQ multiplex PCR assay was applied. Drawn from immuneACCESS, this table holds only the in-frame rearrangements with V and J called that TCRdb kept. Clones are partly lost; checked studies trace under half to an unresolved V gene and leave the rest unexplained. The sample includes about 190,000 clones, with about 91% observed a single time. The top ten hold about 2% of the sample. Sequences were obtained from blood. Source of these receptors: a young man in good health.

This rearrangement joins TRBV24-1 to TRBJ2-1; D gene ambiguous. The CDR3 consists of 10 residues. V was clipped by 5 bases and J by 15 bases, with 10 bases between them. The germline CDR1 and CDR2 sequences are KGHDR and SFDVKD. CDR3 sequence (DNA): TGTGCCACCAGTGTTCCCCATCCGTTCTTC. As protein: CATSVPHPFF.

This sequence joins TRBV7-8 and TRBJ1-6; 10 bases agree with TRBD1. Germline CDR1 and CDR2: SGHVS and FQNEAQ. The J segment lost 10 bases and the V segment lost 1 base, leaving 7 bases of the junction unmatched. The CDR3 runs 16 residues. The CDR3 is CASSLGFGGQGSPLHF. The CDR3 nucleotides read TGTGCCAGCAGCTTAGGTTTCGGGGGACAGGGGTCACCCCTCCACTTT.

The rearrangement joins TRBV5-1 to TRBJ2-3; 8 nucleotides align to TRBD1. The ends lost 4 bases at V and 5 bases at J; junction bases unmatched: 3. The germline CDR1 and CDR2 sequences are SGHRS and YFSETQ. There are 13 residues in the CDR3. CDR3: CASSPTGGDTQYF. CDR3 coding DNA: TGCGCCAGCAGCCCCACAGGGGGAGATACGCAGTATTTT.

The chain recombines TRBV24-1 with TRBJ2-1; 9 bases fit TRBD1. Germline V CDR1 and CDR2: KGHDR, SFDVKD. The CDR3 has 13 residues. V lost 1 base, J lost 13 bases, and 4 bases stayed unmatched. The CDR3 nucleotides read TGTGCCACCAGTGATTTTGAACAGGGGGCCCAGTTCTTC. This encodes CATSDFEQGAQFF.

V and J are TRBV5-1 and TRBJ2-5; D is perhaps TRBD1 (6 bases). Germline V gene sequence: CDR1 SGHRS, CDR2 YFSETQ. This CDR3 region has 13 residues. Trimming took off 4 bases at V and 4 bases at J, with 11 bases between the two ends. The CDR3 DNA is TGCGCCAGCAGCCGCCGAGGGGGAGAGACCCAGTACTTC. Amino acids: CASSRRGGETQYF.

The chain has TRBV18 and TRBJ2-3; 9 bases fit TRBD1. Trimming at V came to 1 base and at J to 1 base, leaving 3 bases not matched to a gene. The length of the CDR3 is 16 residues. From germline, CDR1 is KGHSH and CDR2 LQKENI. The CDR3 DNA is TGTGCCAGCTCACCACGACAGGGGGTCGGCACAGATACGCAGTATTTT. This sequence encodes CASSPRQGVGTDTQYF. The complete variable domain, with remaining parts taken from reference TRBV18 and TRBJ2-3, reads NAGVMQNPRHLVRRRGQEARLRCSPMKGHSHVYWYRQLPEEGLKFMVYLQKENIIDESGMPKERFSAEFPKEGPSILRIQQVVRGDSAAYFCASSPRQGVGTDTQYFGPGTRLTVL.

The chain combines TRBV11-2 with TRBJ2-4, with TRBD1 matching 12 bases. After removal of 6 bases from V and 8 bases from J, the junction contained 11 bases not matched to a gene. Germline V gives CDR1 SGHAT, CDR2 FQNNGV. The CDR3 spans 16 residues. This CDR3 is CASSQLPGQGAYIQYF. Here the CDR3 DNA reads TGTGCCAGCAGTCAACTCCCGGGACAGGGGGCGTACATTCAGTACTTC.

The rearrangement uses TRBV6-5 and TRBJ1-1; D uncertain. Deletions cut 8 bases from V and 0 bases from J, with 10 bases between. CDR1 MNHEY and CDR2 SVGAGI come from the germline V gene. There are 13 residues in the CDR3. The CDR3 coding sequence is TGTGCCAGCCTCGAGGCTTTGAACACTGAAGCTTTCTTT. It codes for CASLEALNTEAFF.